Shown below are 9 T cell receptor beta chains from a single sample sequenced in a study of tumor-infiltrating lymphocytes in primary liver carcinoma. From 450 to 550 ng total RNA, TCR beta cDNA was generated with a primer in the constant region. Slightly modified ARM-PCR served as the procedure for the TCR beta libraries. These libraries came from three rounds of nested multiplex PCR. Both of the initial two PCR rounds ran for 10 cycles and employed TRBV1-TRBV30 forward primers alongside a C-beta reverse primer. TCRdb ran MiXCR on the multiplex PCR reads and lists one entry per CDR3 protein. Of about 92,000 distinct CDR3 sequences in the sample, less than 75% were seen once. The source material, roughly 18-32 mg of unsorted bulk tissue, was used to co-extract RNA and DNA. Material for sequencing was tumor-adjacent normal liver tissue. The receptors here all came from a man aged 40-49 years with primary liver carcinoma and hepatitis B virus infection.

Notes on this clonotype: At one of its ends the junction is not consistent with the germline gene, which may arise from a read error. This chain links TRBV4-2 with TRBJ2-3; D tentatively reads TRBD1 or TRBD2 (6 bases each). Per germline, CDR1 LGHNA and CDR2 YNFKEQ. This CDR3 is built from 16 residues. The CDR3 region is CTSSQGRAGTRDTQYF. CDR3 nucleotide sequence: TGTACCAGCAGCCAAGGTCGTGCGGGGACACGAGATACGCAGTATTTT.

A word on this clonotype: Without the conserved terminal phenylalanine or tryptophan, this CDR3 likely stems from a read error. The gene calls are TRBV11-1 and TRBJ2-7, with a possible D match to TRBD2 (6 bases). Germline-derived CDR1 and CDR2 are SGHAT and FQDESV (reference sequence). The CDR3 loop spans 14 amino acids. The CDR3 is CDSSPRDSIYEQYL. The CDR3 nucleotides are TGTGACAGCAGCCCGCGGGACTCAATCTACGAGCAGTACTTA.

About this clonotype itself: One base away lies a much larger clone, so this may be a sequencing read error. The chain has TRBV30 and TRBJ1-1, with TRBD1 as a possible D gene (6 bases). The CDR3 extends over 13 amino acids. The ends were cut back, 3 bases at V and 7 bases at J, with 15 bases in the middle. Germline assignment: CDR1 GTSNPN and CDR2 SVGIG (reference sequence). CDR3 nucleotides: TGTGCCTGGAGGCCTAAGGGGGACATTGAAGCTTTCTTT. Its translation is CAWRPKGDIEAFF.

The CDR3 coding sequence is TGTGCCAGCAGCACACTAACAGGGTCCTACGAGCAGTACTTC. Its translation is CASSTLTGSYEQYF. The chain has TRBV11-2 and TRBJ2-7; TRBD1 is a possible D gene (6 bases). V lost 5 bases and J 1 base, leaving 12 bases between the germline ends. Germline V CDR1 and CDR2: SGHAT, FQNNGV. This CDR3 has 14 amino acids.

This clonotype was recorded a few times. J is TRBJ2-7 and V is TRBV28; unclear D gene. Trimming shortened V by 5 bases and J by 3 bases, and 8 bases separated the two germline ends. This CDR3 is built from 12 residues. Per germline, CDR1 MDHEN and CDR2 SYDVKM. CDR3 residues: CASSPSYYEQYF. In nucleotides, the CDR3 is TGTGCCAGCAGTCCCAGTTACTACGAGCAGTACTTC.

This clonotype was seen at least ten times. V and J are TRBV12-3 or TRBV12-4 and TRBJ2-7; D is ambiguous. Trimming left V 5 bases short and J 1 base short, with 15 bases between. The CDR3 loop spans 15 amino acids. The CDR3 region is CASSVSGPPSYEQYF. The CDR3 bases are TGTGCCAGCAGTGTCTCCGGGCCACCTTCCTACGAGCAGTACTTC.

About this clonotype: Its ends do not fully match the called genes, so a read error is possible. The CDR3 loop reads CAISPNRGLGSYEQYF. The DNA of the CDR3 is TGTGCCATCAGTCCCAATAGAGGGCTAGGGTCTTACGAGCAGTACTTC. The V gene is TRBV28, the J gene TRBJ2-7; D may be TRBD2 (5 bases). The CDR3 covers 16 residues. The V gene's germline CDR1 is MDHEN and CDR2 SYDVKM.

The chain recombines TRBV7-2 with TRBJ1-1; D may be TRBD1 (6 bases). Germline V gives CDR1 SGHTA, CDR2 FQGNSA. V was shortened by 6 bases and J by 5 bases, with 13 bases between the two germline ends. This CDR3 is 13 amino acids long. The CDR3 DNA sequence: TGTGCCAGCAGGTCAGGGGCTCGGACTGAAGCTTTCTTT. This encodes CASRSGARTEAFF.

A word on this clonotype: The CDR3 does not end in the conserved phenylalanine or tryptophan, so this is likely a read error. This sequence joins TRBV11-2 and TRBJ2-7; tentatively, D is TRBD2 (6 bases). The CDR3 extends over 15 amino acids. Germline values: CDR1 SGHAT, CDR2 FQNNGV. The CDR3 region has the DNA TGTGCCAGCAGCCTCGGCGGGATTCTACCCTATGAGCAGTACCTC. This encodes CASSLGGILPYEQYL.